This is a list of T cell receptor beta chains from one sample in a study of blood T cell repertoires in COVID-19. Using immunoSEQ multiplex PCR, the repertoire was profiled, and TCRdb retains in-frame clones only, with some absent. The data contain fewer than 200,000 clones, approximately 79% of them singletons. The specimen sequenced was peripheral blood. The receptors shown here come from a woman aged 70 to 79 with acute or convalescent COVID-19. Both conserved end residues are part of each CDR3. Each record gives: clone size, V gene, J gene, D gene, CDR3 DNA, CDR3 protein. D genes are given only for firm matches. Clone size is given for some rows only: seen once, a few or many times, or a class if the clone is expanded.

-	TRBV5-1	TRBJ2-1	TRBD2	TGCGCCAGCAGCTTGGGGACTAGCGGCAGTGAGCAGTTCTTC	CASSLGTSGSEQFF
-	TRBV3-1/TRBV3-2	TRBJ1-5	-	TGTGCCAGCAGCCAAGCTGGGCCCAATCAGCCCCAGCATTTT	CASSQAGPNQPQHF
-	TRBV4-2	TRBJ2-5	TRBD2	TGTGCCAGCAGCCAAGGACTAGCGGAAGAGACCCAGTACTTC	CASSQGLAEETQYF
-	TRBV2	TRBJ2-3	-	TGTGCCAGCAGGCGGATGCAAGACACAGATACGCAGTATTTT	CASRRMQDTDTQYF
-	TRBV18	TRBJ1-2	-	TGTGCCAGCTCACAGTCCGCAGGTCACTATGGCTACACCTTC	CASSQSAGHYGYTF
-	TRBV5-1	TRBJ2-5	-	TGCGCCAGCAGCCCCGGGATTTTCGGTCAAGAGACCCAGTACTTC	CASSPGIFGQETQYF
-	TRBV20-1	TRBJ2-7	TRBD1	TGCAGTGCTAGTGGGACAGGGGGCGAGAACGAGCAGTACTTC	CSASGTGGENEQYF
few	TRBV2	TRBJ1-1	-	TGTGCCAGCAGAGACTACAGGGCCCGGGGCACTGAAGCTTTCTTT	CASRDYRARGTEAFF
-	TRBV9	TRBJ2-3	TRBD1	TGTGCCAGCAGCGCACGGACAGGTTCCACAGATACGCAGTATTTT	CASSARTGSTDTQYF
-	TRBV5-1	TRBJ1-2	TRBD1	TGCGCCAGCAGCCTAACGGGACAGGAGGGCTATGGCTACACCTTC	CASSLTGQEGYGYTF
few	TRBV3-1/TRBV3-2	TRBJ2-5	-	TGTGCCAGCAGCCAAGCCTACTTGGGGGGAGCTTTGGAGACCCAGTACTTC	CASSQAYLGGALETQYF
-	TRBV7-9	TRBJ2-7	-	TGTGCCAGCAGCCCCCAGATCGGGGAGCAGTACTTC	CASSPQIGEQYF
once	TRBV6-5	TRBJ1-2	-	TGTGCCAGCCGAGGGGGAAATAACTATGGCTACACCTTC	CASRGGNNYGYTF
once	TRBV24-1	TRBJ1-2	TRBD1	TGTGCCACCAGTGATTTAACCGTGGACAGGGGTTATGGCTACACCTTC	CATSDLTVDRGYGYTF
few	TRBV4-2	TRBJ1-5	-	TGTGCCAGCAGCCAAGATTGGGGGAGGAGCAATCAGCCCCAGCATTTT	CASSQDWGRSNQPQHF
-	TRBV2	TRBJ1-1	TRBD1	TGTGCCAGCAGCAAAGAACAGGGGGCGCATACTGAAGCTTTCTTT	CASSKEQGAHTEAFF
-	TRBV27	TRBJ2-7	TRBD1	TGTGCCAGCAGTCGCTCCGGGACAGGGATCTACGAGCAGTACTTC	CASSRSGTGIYEQYF
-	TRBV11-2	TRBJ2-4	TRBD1	TGTGCCAGCAGCTTAGCGGACAGGGCTGCGACCAAAAACATTCAGTACTTC	CASSLADRAATKNIQYF
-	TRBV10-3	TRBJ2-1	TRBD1	TGTGCCACGGAGGTACAGGGGGGTAGGGGTAATGAGCAGTTCTTC	CATEVQGGRGNEQFF
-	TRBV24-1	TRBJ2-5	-	TGTGCCACCAGCCTTTCTGGGGCACAAGAGACCCAGTACTTC	CATSLSGAQETQYF